Listed here are 14 T cell receptor beta chains from one sample, sequenced in a study of shared clonotypes between healthy human individuals. Clones were read by immunoSEQ multiplex PCR, and TCRdb kept only the in-frame ones, dropping some. The sample shows over 2 million clones, approximately 94% of them seen only once. Positive CCR7 selection of CD45RO-negative cells yielded the naive CD8 cells, and terminally differentiated effector memory CD45RA+ cells were excluded. Sequencing used naive CD8+ T cells sorted from blood. The receptors here all came from a man aged 18 to 35 in good health.

The chain carries TRBV7-2 and TRBJ1-4; TRBD1 matches at 8 bases. The V gene's germline CDR1 is SGHTA and CDR2 FQGNSA. Trimming took 3 bases from V and 7 from J; bases not matched to a gene: 16. There are 18 residues in the CDR3. CDR3 sequence reads: CASSLGIGQGEQGEKLFF. CDR3 in DNA: TGTGCCAGCAGCTTGGGAATAGGACAGGGAGAACAAGGTGAAAAACTGTTTTTT. Combining the CDR3 with reference TRBV7-2 and TRBJ1-4 gives the whole variable domain GAGVSQSPSNKVTEKGKDVELRCDPISGHTALYWYRQSLGQGLEFLIYFQGNSAPDKSGLPSDRFSAERTGGSVSTLTIQRTQQEDSAVYLCASSLGIGQGEQGEKLFFGSGTQLSVL.

This chain joins TRBV9 and TRBJ1-4, with D possibly matching TRBD1 (5 bases). V gave up 0 bases and J gave up 3 bases, with 9 bases separating them. Germline V gene sequence: CDR1 SGDLS, CDR2 YYNGEE. This CDR3 region has 15 residues. CDR3 sequence reads: CASSVGGDPNEKLFF. For the CDR3, the DNA is TGTGCCAGCAGCGTAGGCGGGGACCCTAATGAAAAACTGTTTTTT.

V gene TRBV5-1 combines with J gene TRBJ1-2; 7 nucleotides line up with TRBD1. This CDR3 spans 16 amino acids. Germline CDR1 SGHRS, CDR2 YFSETQ. Trimming at V came to 0 bases and at J to 4 bases, leaving 9 bases not matched to a gene. The CDR3 nucleotides read TGCGCCAGCAGCTTGGCGCGGACAGGAGATGGCTATGGCTACACCTTC. It encodes CASSLARTGDGYGYTF.

Notes on this clone: This same CDR3 is encoded by further DNA sequences in the sample. The rearrangement joins TRBV5-1 to TRBJ2-7, with 9 nucleotides matching TRBD1. The germline V gene has CDR1 SGHRS and CDR2 YFSETQ. The CDR3 is 14 amino acids. V dropped 2 bases and J dropped 2; count of bases not matched to a gene: 2. For the CDR3, the DNA is TGCGCCAGCAGCTTCCGACAGGGGGCCTACGAGCAGTACTTC. This codes for CASSFRQGAYEQYF.

This clone was counted once. The chain is built from TRBV6-5 and TRBJ1-1, with D perhaps matching TRBD1 (5 bases). V was shortened by 2 bases and J by 4 bases, with 11 bases between the two germline ends. Germline V gene sequence: CDR1 MNHEY, CDR2 SVGAGI. CDR3 length: 14 residues. The CDR3 bases are TGTGCCAGCAGTTACGTTGGGGGATCCACTGAAGCTTTCTTT. Its translation: CASSYVGGSTEAFF.

This chain joins TRBV2 and TRBJ2-3; D unresolved. V was cut by 2 bases and J by 5 bases, with 8 bases left in between. The germline gives CDR1 SNHLY, CDR2 FYNNEI. The CDR3 has 13 residues. CDR3 coding DNA: TGTGCCAGCAGTGAATTCTGGGGAGATACGCAGTATTTT. Its protein product is CASSEFWGDTQYF. The variable domain in full, completed from reference TRBV2 and TRBJ2-3, reads EPEVTQTPSHQVTQMGQEVILRCVPISNHLYFYWYRQILGQKVEFLVSFYNNEISEKSEIFDDQFSVERPDGSNFTLKIRSTKLEDSAMYFCASSEFWGDTQYFGPGTRLTVL.

About this clone: Additional DNA sequences in this sample encode the identical CDR3. The gene calls are TRBV10-1 and TRBJ1-1, with 12 nucleotides matching TRBD1. The CDR3 runs to 14 residues. V shed 6 bases and J 4 bases; nucleotides not matched to a gene: 3. The germline gives CDR1 WNHNN, CDR2 SYGVQD (reference sequence). Here the CDR3 DNA reads TGCGCCAGCAGCCGGGACAGGGGGCCCACTGAAGCTTTCTTT. Protein: CASSRDRGPTEAFF.

Only one count was recorded for this clone. V and J are TRBV9 and TRBJ1-3; the D gene is possibly TRBD1 (5 bases). CDR3 size: 16 residues. CDR1 SGDLS and CDR2 YYNGEE come from the germline V gene. The germline V and J ends were trimmed by 3 bases and 1 base, with 14 bases remaining between them. CDR3 bases: TGTGCCAGCAGCGACGTCCAATCAGGGTCTGGAAACACCATATATTTT. It translates to CASSDVQSGSGNTIYF.

The V call is TRBV4-1, the J call TRBJ2-5; maybe TRBD1 (5 bases). The J call may not be correct, given that the DNA end is closer to TRBJ2-7. The CDR3 loop spans 13 amino acids. The germline CDR1 and CDR2 sequences are MGHRA and YSYEKL. As DNA, the CDR3 is TGCGCCAGCAGTAAGGGGCCCTCCTACGAGCAGTACTTC. Translated, it gives CASSKGPSYEQYF.

Note on this clone: Other DNA variants within this sample encode the same CDR3. This chain links TRBV7-8 with TRBJ1-1; D is unresolved. V lost 1 base and J lost 1, with 7 bases in between. The germline gives CDR1 SGHVS, CDR2 FQNEAQ. The CDR3 extends over 14 amino acids. The CDR3 reads CASSLVQTNTEAFF. In DNA, the CDR3 is TGTGCCAGCAGCTTAGTCCAGACGAACACTGAAGCTTTCTTT. Full variable domain (remainder filled in from reference TRBV7-8 and TRBJ1-1): GAGVSQSPRYKVAKRGQDVALRCDPISGHVSLFWYQQALGQGPEFLTYFQNEAQLDKSGLPSDRFFAERPEGSVSTLKIQRTQQEDSAVYLCASSLVQTNTEAFFGQGTRLTVV.

Concerning this clone itself: Other DNA sequences in the same sample also yield this CDR3. This rearrangement joins TRBV6-5 to TRBJ2-1, with D hard to call. CDR1 is MNHEY, CDR2 SVGAGI, per germline. The CDR3 sequence is 13 residues long. V lost 2 bases to trimming and J lost 4 bases, with 6 bases between them. The CDR3 sequence: CASSYGNYNEQFF. In DNA form, the CDR3 reads TGTGCCAGCAGTTACGGTAATTACAATGAGCAGTTCTTC.

The rearrangement links TRBV9 to TRBJ1-2; 10 bases are shared with TRBD1. V trimming: 3 bases; J trimming: 2 bases; junction bases outside the gene matches: 7. CDR3 length: 16 amino acids. Germline assignment: CDR1 SGDLS and CDR2 YYNGEE. As DNA, the CDR3 is TGTGCCAGCAGCGGAGGGACAGGGGCTGCGAACTATGGCTACACCTTC. Protein product: CASSGGTGAANYGYTF.

The rearrangement joins TRBV5-5 to TRBJ2-7; D is unclear. This CDR3 contains 12 residues. Between the trimmed V and J ends, which lost 2 bases and 7 bases, there was a span of 10 bases. CDR1 and CDR2 (germline): SGHKS, YYEKEE (reference sequence). CDR3 loop: CASSFFSREQYF. The CDR3 DNA is TGTGCCAGCAGCTTTTTCTCCAGGGAGCAGTACTTC. Full variable domain (missing parts from reference TRBV5-5 and TRBJ2-7): DAGVTQSPTHLIKTRGQQVTLRCSPISGHKSVSWYQQVLGQGPQFIFQYYEKEERGRGNFPDRFSARQFPNYSSELNVNALLLGDSALYLCASSFFSREQYFGPGTRLTVT.

The count of this clone is one. The rearrangement uses TRBV11-2 and TRBJ2-2; TRBD2 aligns across 10 bases. Germline CDR1 is SGHAT and CDR2 is FQNNGV. The CDR3 totals 17 residues. V was clipped by 5 bases and J by 5 bases; unmatched bases: 11. In nucleotides, the CDR3 is TGTGCCAGCAGCACCACAGCTAGCGGGGGTGGGACCGGGGAGCTGTTTTTT. The encoded protein is CASSTTASGGGTGELFF. Full variable domain (missing parts from reference TRBV11-2 and TRBJ2-2): EAGVAQSPRYKIIEKRQSVAFWCNPISGHATLYWYQQILGQGPKLLIQFQNNGVVDDSQLPKDRFSAERLKGVDSTLKIQPAKLEDSAVYLCASSTTASGGGTGELFFGEGSRLTVL.